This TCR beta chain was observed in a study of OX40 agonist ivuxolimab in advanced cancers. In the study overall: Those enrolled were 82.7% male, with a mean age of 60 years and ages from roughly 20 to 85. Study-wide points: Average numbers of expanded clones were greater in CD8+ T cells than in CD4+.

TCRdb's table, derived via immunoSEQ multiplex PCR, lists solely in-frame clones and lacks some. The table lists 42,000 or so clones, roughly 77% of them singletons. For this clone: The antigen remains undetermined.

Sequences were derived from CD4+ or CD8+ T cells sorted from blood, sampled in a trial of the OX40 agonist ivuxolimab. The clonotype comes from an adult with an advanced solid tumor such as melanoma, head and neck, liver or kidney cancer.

DNA for the CDR3: TGCGCCAGCAGCGAGGAAGGACAGGGGGTGACCCAGTACTTC. Translated, it gives CASSEEGQGVTQYF. The chain combines TRBV5-1 with TRBJ2-5, with TRBD1 matching over 10 bases. Trimming at V came to 4 bases and at J to 7 bases, leaving 7 bases not matched to a gene. Germline V lookup: CDR1 SGHRS, CDR2 YFSETQ. CDR3 length: 14 amino acids.